The subject of this entry is one T cell receptor (beta chain). Its antigen is not known. One end of the junction is discordant with germline, which a read error may explain. This record belongs to a study of CD8+CD57+ T cells in acquired aplastic anemia. Turning to the study itself: Sorted CD4+ and CD8+ cells yielded about 3 ug of DNA on average. Roughly 11 million reads, on average, were obtained for CD4+ cells from healthy donors. Broader study findings: The CD8+ Simpson's diversity of patients and controls was not significantly different.

The V gene's germline CDR1 is SEHNR and CDR2 FQNEAQ (reference sequence). The CDR3 extends over 14 amino acids. For CDR3 and TCR beta VDJ profiling, genomic DNA was the template used. From the reads, TCRdb called clonotypes with MiXCR, one entry per CDR3 protein. This sample yields hundreds of thousands of distinct CDR3 sequences, of which approximately 70% are seen a single time; 4% belongs to the top ten. The sample taken for sequencing was sorted CD4+, CD8+, or CD8+CD57+ T cells (not recorded which) from PBMCs. The chain is built from TRBV7-9 and TRBJ1-6, with no clear D. The receptor was isolated from a human donor in good health, serving as a control. CDR3 nucleotide sequence: TGTGCCAGCACCGGACCCGCCAGGACGTCTTCCCTCCCCTTT. It encodes CASTGPARTSSLPF.